The rows below give T cell receptor beta chains drawn from one sample of a study of shared clonotypes between healthy human individuals. Libraries were prepared by immunoSEQ multiplex PCR; TCRdb keeps only in-frame clonotypes and omits some of them. The table has some 2,000,000 clones, around 95% seen once; the top ten hold 0.13%. Specimen: naive CD4+ T cells sorted from blood. These receptors all come from a man aged 18 to 30 in good health. CDR3s include the opening cysteine and the closing phenylalanine or tryptophan. The order of the fields is D gene, clone size, J gene, V gene, CDR3 protein, CDR3 DNA. A D gene is named only where the DNA matches it firmly. The size entry is marked missing in some rows and otherwise reads once, few, many or a size class.

. | . | TRBJ2-3 | TRBV30 | CAWSHGGATDTQYF | TGTGCCTGGAGCCACGGCGGGGCCACAGATACGCAGTATTTT
. | . | TRBJ2-7 | TRBV6-1 | CASAPGALAEQYF | TGTGCCAGCGCCCCAGGGGCTTTAGCCGAGCAGTACTTC
. | . | TRBJ1-1 | TRBV5-6 | CASSLAGSAEAFF | TGTGCCAGCAGCTTGGCCGGGTCGGCTGAAGCTTTCTTT
. | . | TRBJ2-2 | TRBV28 | CASSSWGSSPGGELFF | TGTGCCAGCAGTTCCTGGGGGTCGTCCCCTGGCGGGGAGCTGTTTTTT
TRBD1 | . | TRBJ2-4 | TRBV7-6 | CASSSRDRVTKNIQYF | TGTGCCAGCAGCTCTAGGGACAGGGTTACCAAAAACATTCAGTACTTC
. | . | TRBJ2-1 | TRBV6-5 | CASSRGYGNEQFF | TGTGCCAGCAGTAGGGGTTATGGCAATGAGCAGTTCTTC
. | . | TRBJ2-1 | TRBV23-1 | CASSQSASEAAIPYNEQFF | TGCGCCAGCAGTCAATCGGCTAGCGAAGCCGCCATCCCCTACAATGAGCAGTTCTTC
TRBD2 | . | TRBJ2-1 | TRBV7-7 | CASSPGLAARNEQFF | TGTGCTAGCAGCCCGGGCCTAGCGGCTAGAAATGAGCAGTTCTTC
. | . | TRBJ2-7 | TRBV5-3 | CARSRSYEQYF | TGTGCCAGAAGCCGCTCCTACGAGCAGTACTTC
. | . | TRBJ2-2 | TRBV11-3 | CASSLDGSSGELFF | TGTGCCAGCAGCTTAGATGGCAGCTCCGGGGAGCTGTTTTTT
. | . | TRBJ2-7 | TRBV5-1 | CASSLEQGTAYEQYF | TGCGCCAGCAGCTTGGAGCAGGGCACGGCCTACGAGCAGTACTTC
. | . | TRBJ1-1 | TRBV6-6 | CASSYMAGNTEAFF | TGTGCCAGCAGTTACATGGCAGGGAACACTGAAGCTTTCTTT
TRBD1 | . | TRBJ2-1 | TRBV19 | CASSTNRGEQFF | TGTGCCAGTAGTACTAACAGGGGCGAGCAGTTCTTC
. | . | TRBJ2-7 | TRBV7-2 | CASSPGGVYEQYF | TGTGCCAGCAGCCCCGGCGGGGTTTACGAGCAGTACTTC
. | . | TRBJ2-7 | TRBV4-3 | CASSQDRGTYEQYF | TGCGCCAGCAGCCAAGATCGGGGGACCTACGAGCAGTACTTC
TRBD1 | . | TRBJ1-1 | TRBV6-6 | CAGSPGQRTEAFF | TGTGCCGGGTCTCCGGGACAGCGCACTGAAGCTTTCTTT
. | once | TRBJ2-2 | TRBV6-5 | CASTPLTTNTGELFF | TGTGCCAGCACCCCCCTGACCACGAACACCGGGGAGCTGTTTTTT
TRBD1 | . | TRBJ2-5 | TRBV9 | CASSVEGQGLGGETQYF | TGTGCCAGCAGCGTAGAGGGACAGGGCTTGGGGGGTGAGACCCAGTACTTC
TRBD2 | . | TRBJ2-2 | TRBV6-1 | CASKAWTSVTGELFF | TGTGCCAGCAAAGCCTGGACTAGCGTCACCGGGGAGCTGTTTTTT
TRBD1 | . | TRBJ2-1 | TRBV14 | CASSQGEFWDSYNEQFF | TGTGCCAGCAGCCAAGGGGAATTCTGGGACAGCTACAATGAGCAGTTCTTC
TRBD1 | . | TRBJ2-3 | TRBV6-6 | CATCGTGSTDTQYF | TGTGCCACCTGTGGGACAGGTAGCACAGATACGCAGTATTTT
. | . | TRBJ1-5 | TRBV7-2 | CASRLAGSDQPQHF | TGTGCCAGCAGGCTTGCTGGGTCTGATCAGCCCCAGCATTTT
TRBD1 | . | TRBJ1-1 | TRBV19 | CASYLGGVYTEAFF | TGTGCCAGTTATCTAGGGGGCGTTTACACTGAAGCTTTCTTT
. | once | TRBJ2-7 | TRBV2 | CASSEVTGVSYEQYF | TGTGCCAGCAGTGAAGTTACAGGCGTTTCCTACGAGCAGTACTTC